This TCR beta chain was captured in a study of T cells in Graves' hyperthyroidism and ophthalmopathy. Study in general: Specimen type is peripheral blood, collected at initial diagnosis prior to any treatment. Overall study findings and caveats: Ophthalmopathy was predicted by the model a median of roughly 6.6 months ahead of onset. Appearing also in blood were most of the thyroid clonotypes expanded above 0.001.

The CDR3 spans 16 residues. Germline loops: CDR1 PRHDT, CDR2 FYEKMQ (reference sequence). After removal of 5 bases from V and 5 bases from J, the junction contained 9 bases not matched to a gene. The authors took PBMCs from 10 ml fresh peripheral blood. TCR beta CDR3 sequences were amplified from RNA transcripts. An initial round of RT-PCR targeting the TCR CDR3 relied on the HTBI primer set. TCRdb recomputed calls from the multiplex PCR reads with MiXCR, one row per CDR3 protein. The sample records 300,000 to 450,000 distinct CDR3 sequences, about 15% being singletons. For this clonotype: The antigen is undetermined.

This TCR was recovered from a woman in her twenties or thirties with Graves' hyperthyroidism. The chain is built from TRBV13 and TRBJ2-2; 9 bases agree with TRBD1. The sample taken for sequencing was blood. The CDR3 region is CASSLRTGAGTGELFF. As DNA, the CDR3 is TGTGCCAGCAGCCTCCGGACAGGGGCGGGGACCGGGGAGCTGTTTTTT.